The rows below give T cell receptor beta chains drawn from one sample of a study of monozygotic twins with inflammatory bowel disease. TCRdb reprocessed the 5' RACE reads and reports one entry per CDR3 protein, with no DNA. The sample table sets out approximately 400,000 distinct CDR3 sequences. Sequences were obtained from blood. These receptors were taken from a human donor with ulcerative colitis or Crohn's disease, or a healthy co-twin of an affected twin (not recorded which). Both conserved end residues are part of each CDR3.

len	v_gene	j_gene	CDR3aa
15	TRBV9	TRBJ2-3	CASSVGGVGIDMQYF
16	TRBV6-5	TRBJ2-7	CASSYLTTGPGYEQYF
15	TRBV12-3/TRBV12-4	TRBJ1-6	CASSPYRGNNSPLHF
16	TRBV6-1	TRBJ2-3	CASSALGGRHTDTQYF
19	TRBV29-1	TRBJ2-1	CSVEVWDPTSGGAENEQFF
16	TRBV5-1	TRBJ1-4	CASSLGEFATNGKLFF
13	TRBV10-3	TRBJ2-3	CATTQPGTDTQYF
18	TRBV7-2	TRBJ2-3	CASSLAPTAYTSTDTQYF
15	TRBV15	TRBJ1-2	CATSSPGEYDYGYTF
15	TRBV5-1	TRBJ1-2	CASSTGTGGYYGYTF
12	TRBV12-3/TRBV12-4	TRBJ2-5	CASSLQGETGYF
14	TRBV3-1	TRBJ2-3	CASSQQVGTDTQYF
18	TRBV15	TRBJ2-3	CATSRQNTRGISTDTQYF
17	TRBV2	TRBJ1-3	CASSELTGRGSGNTIYF
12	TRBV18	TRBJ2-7	CASSPDGYEQYF
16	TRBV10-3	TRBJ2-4	CAISELGEGAKNIQYF
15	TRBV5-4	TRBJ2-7	CASSSPGHPSYEQYF
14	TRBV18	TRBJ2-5	CASSPNRSGETQYF
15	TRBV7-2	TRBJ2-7	CASSARQASSYEQYF
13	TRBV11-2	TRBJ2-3	CASSLSGPDTQYF
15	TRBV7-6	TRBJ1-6	CASSPNRAADSPLHF
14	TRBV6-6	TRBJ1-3	CASLPRDSGNTIYF
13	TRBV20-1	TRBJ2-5	CSAGGGGEETQYF
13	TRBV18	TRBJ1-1	CASSPELDTEAFF
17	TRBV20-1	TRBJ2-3	CSAREHQLFGSTDTQYF
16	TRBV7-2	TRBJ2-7	CASSLEPSGGVAEQYF
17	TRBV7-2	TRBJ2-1	CASSFEVWGANYNEQFF
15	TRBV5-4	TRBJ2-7	CASSLGQGSLYEQYF
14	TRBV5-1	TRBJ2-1	CASAEGDGYNEQFF
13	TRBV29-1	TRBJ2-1	CSGEQGWTNEQFF
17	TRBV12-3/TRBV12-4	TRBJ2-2	CASTLPGTSLSTGELFF
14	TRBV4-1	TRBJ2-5	CASSRTVTQETQYF
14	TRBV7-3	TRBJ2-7	CASSLDQRAYEQYF
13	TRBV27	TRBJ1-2	CASKGVVEYGYTF
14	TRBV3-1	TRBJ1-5	CASSLGPSNQPQHF
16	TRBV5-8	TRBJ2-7	CASSFPQGVTSYEQYF
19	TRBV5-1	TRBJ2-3	CASSLVRTSGARSTDTQYF